Listed below are T cell receptor beta chains from one sample, sequenced in a study. Each CDR3 protein gets one entry after TCRdb re-called the RT-PCR reads with MiXCR. The table lists about 680,000 distinct CDR3 sequences, over 12% of them singletons. Sequenced material: memory CD4+ T cells from blood. The receptor source for this set is a female donor in good health, serving as a healthy control. The CDR3 runs from the conserved cysteine through the conserved F or W. The order of the fields is J gene, clone size, D gene, V gene, CDR3 DNA, CDR3 protein. D genes are given only for firm matches. Where a row states a size, it is once, few, many or the class of an expanded clone; other rows omit it.

>TRBJ1-1|NA|NA|TRBV12-3/TRBV12-4
TGTGCCAGCAGACCGTGGAACACTGAAGCTTTCTTT
CASRPWNTEAFF
>TRBJ1-4|NA|NA|TRBV25-1
TGTGCCAGCAGTGATCGCGCAGGGAATGAAAAACTGTTTTTT
CASSDRAGNEKLFF
>TRBJ2-1|NA|TRBD2|TRBV5-1
TGCGCCAGCAGCTTGGTTGTAAGCGGGGACGCCTACAATGAGCAGTTCTTC
CASSLVVSGDAYNEQFF
>TRBJ2-2|many|NA|TRBV7-3
TGTGCCAGCAGCTTTAGCGGAAACACCGGGGAGCTGTTTTTT
CASSFSGNTGELFF
>TRBJ1-1|NA|NA|TRBV29-1
TGCAGCGTTGAAGTGGGACCGGTGAACACTGAAGCTTTCTTT
CSVEVGPVNTEAFF
>TRBJ1-2|many|NA|TRBV10-3
TGTGCCATCAGTGAGTCGAACGGGAACTATGGCTACACCTTC
CAISESNGNYGYTF
>TRBJ2-2|NA|TRBD2|TRBV20-1
TGCAGTGCTCCCCGACCTAGCGGGAGGGTAACCGGGGAGCTGTTTTTT
CSAPRPSGRVTGELFF
>TRBJ2-3|many|TRBD2|TRBV20-1
TGCAGTGCTAGTAGCGGGACGAGCACAGATACGCAGTATTTT
CSASSGTSTDTQYF
>TRBJ2-5|NA|TRBD1|TRBV6-2/TRBV6-3
TGTGCCAGCACCGAGACAGGGGCACGGGAGACCCAGTACTTC
CASTETGARETQYF
>TRBJ2-5|NA|NA|TRBV9
TGTGCCAGCAGCGTATCCTTGGCGGGACAGTCGCAAGAGACCCAGTACTTC
CASSVSLAGQSQETQYF
>TRBJ2-7|few|TRBD2|TRBV20-1
TGCAGTGCTAAGCTAGCGGGAGGGCCGCACAGCTACGAGCAGTACTTC
CSAKLAGGPHSYEQYF
>TRBJ2-5|NA|TRBD2|TRBV20-1
TGCAGTGCTAGACCATTCGCGGTAGCGGGGGGGCTCCAAGAGACCCAGTACTTC
CSARPFAVAGGLQETQYF
>TRBJ1-1|NA|TRBD1|TRBV3-1
TGTGCCAGCAGCCAAGGGGGACAGGGGCCAGTGAACACTGAAGCTTTCTTT
CASSQGGQGPVNTEAFF
>TRBJ2-3|few|NA|TRBV12-5
TGTGCTAGTGGGACAGACAGCACAGATACGCAGTATTTT
CASGTDSTDTQYF
>TRBJ1-2|few|NA|TRBV5-5
TGTGCCAGCAGCAACGGGCAGCAGGGACTCTATGGCTACACCTTC
CASSNGQQGLYGYTF
>TRBJ2-1|NA|NA|TRBV9
TGTGCCAGCAGCGCCCGGGACTGGGGTGGTGAGCAGTTCTTC
CASSARDWGGEQFF
>TRBJ2-6|few|NA|TRBV15
TGTGCCACCAGCAGACAGGGGTCTGGGGCCAACGTCCTGACTTTC
CATSRQGSGANVLTF
>TRBJ2-1|NA|NA|TRBV20-1
TGCAGTGCTAGAAGGGGTGGCAGTCCCGGGGAGTTCTTC
CSARRGGSPGEFF
>TRBJ2-7|NA|NA|TRBV28
TGTGCCAGCAGTTTGGGGACCCGTGGCGTGCAGTACTTC
CASSLGTRGVQYF
>TRBJ1-1|many|TRBD1|TRBV29-1
TGCAGCGTTGAAAGGGGACCGACAGGGAGGACTGAAGCTTTCTTT
CSVERGPTGRTEAFF
>TRBJ1-5|few|NA|TRBV4-3
TGCGCCAGCAGCCAAGATGCTTTCGGTAGCGGCCAGCCCCAGCATTTT
CASSQDAFGSGQPQHF
>TRBJ1-2|many|NA|TRBV10-3
TGTGCCATTACGGCTACGTATGGCTACACCTTC
CAITATYGYTF
>TRBJ2-2|NA|NA|TRBV24-1
TGTGCCACCAGTGACCCGACCGAAATGGACACCGGGGAGCTGTTTTTT
CATSDPTEMDTGELFF
>TRBJ1-2|NA|NA|TRBV6-1
TGTGCCAGCAGTGGGACCGGACAGCATGGCTACACCTTC
CASSGTGQHGYTF
>TRBJ2-7|NA|NA|TRBV3-1
TGTGCCAGCAGCCAAGCGGGAGACCCCTCCTACGAGCAGTACTTC
CASSQAGDPSYEQYF
>TRBJ1-4|NA|NA|TRBV20-1
TGCAGTGCTAGAGACCGGTTAACTGCAACTAATGAAAAACTGTTTTTT
CSARDRLTATNEKLFF
>TRBJ1-5|few|NA|TRBV3-1
TGTGCCAGCAGCCAAGCAGGGGATCTAAGTCAGCCCCAGCATTTT
CASSQAGDLSQPQHF
>TRBJ2-1|NA|TRBD2|TRBV20-1
TGCAGTGCTCCAGGGACTAGCCCTACCTACCCCCACAATGAGCAGTTCTTC
CSAPGTSPTYPHNEQFF
>TRBJ1-6|few|TRBD1|TRBV6-2/TRBV6-3
TGTGCCAGCAGTCCCGGGACAGTCAATAATTCACCCCTCCACTTT
CASSPGTVNNSPLHF